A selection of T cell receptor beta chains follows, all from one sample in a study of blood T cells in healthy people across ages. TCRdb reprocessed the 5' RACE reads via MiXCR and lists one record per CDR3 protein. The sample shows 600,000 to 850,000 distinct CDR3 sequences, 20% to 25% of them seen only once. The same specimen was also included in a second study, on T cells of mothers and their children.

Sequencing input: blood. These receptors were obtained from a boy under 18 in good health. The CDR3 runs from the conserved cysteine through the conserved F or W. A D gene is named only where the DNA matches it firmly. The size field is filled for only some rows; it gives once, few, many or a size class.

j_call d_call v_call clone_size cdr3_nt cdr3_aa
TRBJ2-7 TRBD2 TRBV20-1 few TGCAGTGCTAGAGATTGGGCTAGCGGGGAGGTAACGCAGTACTTC CSARDWASGEVTQYF
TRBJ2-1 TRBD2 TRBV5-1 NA TGCGCCAGCAGCTCTCAGACTAGCGGGAAGGACAATGAGCAGTTCTTC CASSSQTSGKDNEQFF
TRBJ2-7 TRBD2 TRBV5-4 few TGTGCCAGCAGCTTGGGACTAGCGATACCTACCCTCGAGCAGTACTTC CASSLGLAIPTLEQYF
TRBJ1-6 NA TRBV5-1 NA TGCGCCAGCAGCTTGGAGGGAGGCCGGAATTCACCCCTCCACTTT CASSLEGGRNSPLHF
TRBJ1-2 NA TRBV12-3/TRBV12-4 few TGTGCCAGCAGTTCGTGGACTGACGGCTACACCTTC CASSSWTDGYTF
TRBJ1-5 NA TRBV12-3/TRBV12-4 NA TGTGCCAGCAGTTTAGCCAGGGTAGGTCAGCCCCAGCATTTT CASSLARVGQPQHF
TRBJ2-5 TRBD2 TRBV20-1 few TGCAGTGCTAGGAAGGGAGCTAGCGGGGGGGCGAGAGAGACCCAGTACTTC CSARKGASGGARETQYF
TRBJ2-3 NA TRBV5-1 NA TGCGCCAGCACTCTGGACTCCAGCACAGATACGCAGTATTTT CASTLDSSTDTQYF
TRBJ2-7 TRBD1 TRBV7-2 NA TGTGCCAGCAGCGCGTGGGACAGGGGACCAATGACCTACGAGCAGTACTTC CASSAWDRGPMTYEQYF
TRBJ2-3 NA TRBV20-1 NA TGCAGTGCTAGAGATCTTACCACAGATACGCAGTATTTT CSARDLTTDTQYF
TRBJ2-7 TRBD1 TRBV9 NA TGTGCCAGCAGCACGGCCGGGACAGTCTCCTACGAGCAGTACTTC CASSTAGTVSYEQYF
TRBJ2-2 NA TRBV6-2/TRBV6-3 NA TGTGCCAGCAGACAGACCATTAACACCGGGGAGCTGTTTTTT CASRQTINTGELFF
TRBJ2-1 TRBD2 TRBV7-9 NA TGTGCCAGCGTTGACGGACTAGCGGACACCTTTAGCTCCTACAATGAGCAGTTCTTC CASVDGLADTFSSYNEQFF
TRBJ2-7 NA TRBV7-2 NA TGTGCCAGCAGCCCTGCTTGGACGGTTAGCTCCTACGAGCAGTACTTC CASSPAWTVSSYEQYF
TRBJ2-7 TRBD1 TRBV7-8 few TGTGCCAGCACCTTCCGGGACAGGGGATACGAGCAGTACTTC CASTFRDRGYEQYF
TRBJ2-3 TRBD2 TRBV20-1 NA TGCAGTGCGATCACTAGCGGAGTCACAGATACGCAGTATTTT CSAITSGVTDTQYF
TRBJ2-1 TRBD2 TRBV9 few TGTGCCAGCAGCGTAAGCGGGGGGGCTTTCACGAATGAGCAGTTCTTC CASSVSGGAFTNEQFF
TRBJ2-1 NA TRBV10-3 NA TGTGCCATCAGTGGAGGGGAGAATTCTGCGCTCTACAATGAGCAGTTCTTC CAISGGENSALYNEQFF
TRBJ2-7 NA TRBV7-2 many TGTGCCAGCAGCTTAGTGGACTACGAGCAGTACTTC CASSLVDYEQYF
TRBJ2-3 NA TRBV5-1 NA TGCGCCAGCAGCTTGGGGGCCCGAAGCACTGATACGCAGTATTTT CASSLGARSTDTQYF
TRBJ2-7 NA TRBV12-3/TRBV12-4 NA TGTGCCAGCAGTGGGGACATTTACGAGCAGTACTTC CASSGDIYEQYF
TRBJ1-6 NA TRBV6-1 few TGTGTCTCGGCCAGCTCCTATAATTCACCCCTCCACTTT CVSASSYNSPLHF
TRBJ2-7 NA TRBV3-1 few TGTGCCAGCAGCCAAGTAGGCCGGGGGGCTGTCAGGGACGAGCAGTACTTC CASSQVGRGAVRDEQYF
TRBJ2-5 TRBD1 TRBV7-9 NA TGTGCCAGCAGACACAGGGGGCCGGGGGAGACCCAGTACTTC CASRHRGPGETQYF
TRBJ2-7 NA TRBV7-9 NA TGTGCCAGCAGCTTATCCAGACCTTTGGTTTACGAGCAGTACTTC CASSLSRPLVYEQYF
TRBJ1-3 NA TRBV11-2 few TGTGCCAGCAGCCCGGTACAGGGAAACACCATATATTTT CASSPVQGNTIYF